Sequencing of this T cell receptor beta chain was carried out in a study of shared clonotypes between healthy human individuals. Original processing methods: Filtering differed because ImmunoSEQ produced junction-only sequences that carried no quality scores. The repertoire was sequenced with immunoSEQ multiplex PCR; TCRdb's copy has only in-frame clones and lacks some. V, J and clone size were drawn from that table, and D and trimming were deduced from the DNA. The sample carries about 2.1 million clones, about 92% recorded once. Notes on the study in general: Measured sharing among donors was expected to vary with sequencing depth. A reduction in generation probabilities was seen for non-shared clonotypes relative to those shared by all four donors.

Trimming shortened V by 4 bases and J by 0 bases, and 8 bases separated the two germline ends. CDR1 and CDR2 (germline): SGHDT, YYEEEE. This CDR3 is 13 amino acids long. Comments on this clone: What it recognizes is unknown.

CD45RO-negative CD8 cells positively selected for CCR7 made up the naive population, which excluded terminally differentiated effector memory CD45RA+ cells. Sequencing was performed on naive CD8+ T cells from PBMCs. This rearrangement joins TRBV5-6 to TRBJ2-7; D is uncertain. The TCR originated in a man in his late teens or twenties in good health. Some clones in this sample may be carry-over from other donors' samples. Here the CDR3 DNA reads TGTGCCAGCAGCGCCCCAGGCTCCTACGAGCAGTACTTC. It translates to CASSAPGSYEQYF.